This TCR beta chain appears in the sequencing data of a study of blood T cell repertoires in COVID-19. Per the study methods: Scientists estimated how many nucleated cells there were by amplifying reference gene primers. The method was immunoSEQ multiplex PCR; TCRdb's version includes in-frame clones alone and lacks a portion of them. The D gene and trimming were derived from the DNA, and the V and J assignments and clone size from that table. The data show some 80,000 clones, with roughly 86% seen just once and 4.5% to 6% held by the top ten. The CDR3 has 19 amino acids. The sample comprised peripheral blood. The chain joins TRBV21-1 to TRBJ2-4; the table names TRBD2, a call not compared with the DNA. TRBV21-1 is a documented pseudogene. This clonotype was sampled from a man aged 50 to 60 with active or convalescent COVID-19. CDR3: CASSKGGLAGVLAKNIQYF. CDR3 in DNA: TGTGCCAGCAGCAAAGGGGGACTAGCGGGGGTCCTAGCCAAAAACATTCAGTACTTC.